This T cell receptor (beta chain) was sequenced during a study of T cells after yellow fever vaccination. Germline values: CDR1 KGHDR, CDR2 SFDVKD. V was shortened by 5 bases and J by 6 bases, with 24 bases between the two germline ends. This CDR3 is 17 amino acids long. This clonotype was observed at least ten times. MiXCR, run by TCRdb on the 5' RACE reads, gives a single entry per CDR3 protein. The table includes 100,000 to 150,000 distinct CDR3 sequences, 7.4% detected once. The chain couples TRBV24-1 to TRBJ1-2; D not resolved. The source of this sequence is a man younger than 35 who received the YFV17D yellow fever vaccine. Specimen: CD4+ T cells sorted from PBMCs, collected approximately 11 days after the first yellow fever vaccination. CDR3 in DNA: TGTGCCACCAGTGGGGCGGGCCCCTCACGCCCTCATGATGGCTACACCTTC. This sequence encodes CATSGAGPSRPHDGYTF.